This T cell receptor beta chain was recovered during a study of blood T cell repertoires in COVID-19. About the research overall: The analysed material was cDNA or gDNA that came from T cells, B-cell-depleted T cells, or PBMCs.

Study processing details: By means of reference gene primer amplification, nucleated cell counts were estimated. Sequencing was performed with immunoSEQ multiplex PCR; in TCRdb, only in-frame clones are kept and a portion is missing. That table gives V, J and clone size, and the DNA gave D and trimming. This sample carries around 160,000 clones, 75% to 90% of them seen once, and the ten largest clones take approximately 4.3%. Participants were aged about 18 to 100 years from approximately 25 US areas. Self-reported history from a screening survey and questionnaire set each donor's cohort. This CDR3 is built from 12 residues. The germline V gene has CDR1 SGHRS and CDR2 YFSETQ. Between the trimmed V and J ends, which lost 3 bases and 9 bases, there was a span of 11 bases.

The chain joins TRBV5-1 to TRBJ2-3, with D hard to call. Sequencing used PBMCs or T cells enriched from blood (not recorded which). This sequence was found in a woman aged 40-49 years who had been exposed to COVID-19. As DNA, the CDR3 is TGCGCCAGCAGCTCTCAACGGGTCACGCAGTATTTT. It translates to CASSSQRVTQYF.